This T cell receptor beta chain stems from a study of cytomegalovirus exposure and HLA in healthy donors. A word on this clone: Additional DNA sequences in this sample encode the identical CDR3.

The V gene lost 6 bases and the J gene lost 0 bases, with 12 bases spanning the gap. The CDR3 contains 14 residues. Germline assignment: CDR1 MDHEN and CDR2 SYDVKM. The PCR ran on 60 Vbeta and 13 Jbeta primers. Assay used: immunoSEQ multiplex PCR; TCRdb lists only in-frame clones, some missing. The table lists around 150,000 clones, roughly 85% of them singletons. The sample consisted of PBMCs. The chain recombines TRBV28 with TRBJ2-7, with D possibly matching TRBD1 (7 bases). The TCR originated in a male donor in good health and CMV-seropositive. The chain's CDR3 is CASRPGGSSYEQYF. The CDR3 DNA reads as TGTGCCAGCAGACCAGGGGGGAGCTCCTACGAGCAGTACTTC.